The clone carrying this T cell receptor (beta chain) was counted once. Its cognate antigen is unknown. These data come from a study of cytomegalovirus exposure and HLA in healthy donors. Study observations and caveats: The classifier, whose performance was assessed in both the original and validation cohorts, reportedly diagnosed cytomegalovirus status with high specificity and sensitivity.

60 Vbeta and 13 Jbeta primers were used in PCR. The data were produced by immunoSEQ multiplex PCR, yet TCRdb's version contains in-frame clones alone and is incomplete. The sample yields some 190,000 clones, roughly 86% seen once. Trimming took off 0 bases at V and 7 bases at J, with 6 bases between the two ends. The CDR3 runs to 11 residues. CDR1 SQVTM and CDR2 ANQGSEA come from the germline V gene. The rearrangement uses TRBV29-1 and TRBJ1-2; no clear D gene. The clonotype comes from a man aged 40-49 years in good health and CMV-seropositive. The sample taken for sequencing was PBMCs. Written as DNA, the CDR3 is TGCAGCGTTGAAGATCGGGTTGGCTACACCTTC. Translated: CSVEDRVGYTF.